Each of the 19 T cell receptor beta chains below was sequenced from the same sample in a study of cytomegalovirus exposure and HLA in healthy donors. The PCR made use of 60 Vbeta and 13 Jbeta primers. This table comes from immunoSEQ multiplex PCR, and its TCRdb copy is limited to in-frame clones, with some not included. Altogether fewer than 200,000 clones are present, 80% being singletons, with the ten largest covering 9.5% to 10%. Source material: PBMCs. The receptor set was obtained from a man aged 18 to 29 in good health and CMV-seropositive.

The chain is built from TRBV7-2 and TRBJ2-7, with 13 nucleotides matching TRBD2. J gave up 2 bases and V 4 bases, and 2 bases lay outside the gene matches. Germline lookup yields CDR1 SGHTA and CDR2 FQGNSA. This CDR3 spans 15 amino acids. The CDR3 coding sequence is TGTGCCAGCAGCTCGACTAGCGGGAGGCCCTACGAGCAGTACTTC. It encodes CASSSTSGRPYEQYF.

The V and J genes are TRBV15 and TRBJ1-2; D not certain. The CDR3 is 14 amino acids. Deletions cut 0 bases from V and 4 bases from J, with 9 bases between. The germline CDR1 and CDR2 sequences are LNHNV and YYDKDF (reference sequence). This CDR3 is CATSRDWQVYGYTF. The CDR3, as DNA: TGTGCCACCAGCAGAGATTGGCAGGTCTATGGCTACACCTTC.

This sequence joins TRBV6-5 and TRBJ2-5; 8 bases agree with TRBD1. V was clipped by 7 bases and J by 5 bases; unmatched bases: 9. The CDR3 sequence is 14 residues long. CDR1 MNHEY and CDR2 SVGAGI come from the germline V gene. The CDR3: CASTPDRGQETQYF. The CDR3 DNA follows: TGTGCCAGCACCCCAGACAGGGGCCAGGAGACCCAGTACTTC.

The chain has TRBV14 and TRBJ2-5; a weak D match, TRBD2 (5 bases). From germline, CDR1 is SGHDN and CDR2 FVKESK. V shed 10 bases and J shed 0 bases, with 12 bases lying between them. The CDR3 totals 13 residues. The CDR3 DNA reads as TGTGCCACTAGCAAGGCGAACCAAGAGACCCAGTACTTC. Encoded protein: CATSKANQETQYF.

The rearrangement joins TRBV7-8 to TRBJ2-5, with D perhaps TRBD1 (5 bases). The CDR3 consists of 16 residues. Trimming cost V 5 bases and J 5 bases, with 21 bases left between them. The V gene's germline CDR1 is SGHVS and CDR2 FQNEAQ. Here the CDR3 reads CASSPQGEILLETQYF. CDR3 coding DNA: TGTGCCAGCAGCCCTCAGGGTGAGATCCTTTTGGAGACCCAGTACTTC.

The CDR3 nucleotides read TGCGCCAGCAGCCAAGCCCCCGGACTAGCGGACCGCTCCTACGAGCAGTACTTC. It encodes CASSQAPGLADRSYEQYF. V is TRBV4-1 and J is TRBJ2-7; 10 nucleotides match TRBD2. Germline CDR1 and CDR2: MGHRA and YSYEKL. The CDR3 runs 18 residues. Unmatched junction bases numbered 9, after V lost 1 base and J lost 0 bases.

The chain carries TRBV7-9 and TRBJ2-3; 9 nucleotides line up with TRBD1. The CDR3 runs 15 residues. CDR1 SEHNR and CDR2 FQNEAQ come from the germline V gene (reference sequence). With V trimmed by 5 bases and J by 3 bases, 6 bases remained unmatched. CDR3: CASSPLGTGTDTQYF. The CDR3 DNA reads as TGTGCCAGCAGCCCGCTGGGGACAGGGACAGATACGCAGTATTTT. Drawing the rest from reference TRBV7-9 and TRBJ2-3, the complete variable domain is DTGVSQNPRHKITKRGQNVTFRCDPISEHNRLYWYRQTLGQGPEFLTYFQNEAQLEKSRLLSDRFSAERPKGSFSTLEIQRTEQGDSAMYLCASSPLGTGTDTQYFGPGTRLTVL.

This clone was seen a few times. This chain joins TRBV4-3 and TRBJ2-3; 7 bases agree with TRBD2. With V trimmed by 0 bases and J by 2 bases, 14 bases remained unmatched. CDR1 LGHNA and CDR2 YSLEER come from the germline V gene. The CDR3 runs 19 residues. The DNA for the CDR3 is TGCGCCAGCAGCCAAGATGGTGTGGCTAGCGGCTCCTCCACAGATACGCAGTATTTT. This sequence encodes CASSQDGVASGSSTDTQYF.

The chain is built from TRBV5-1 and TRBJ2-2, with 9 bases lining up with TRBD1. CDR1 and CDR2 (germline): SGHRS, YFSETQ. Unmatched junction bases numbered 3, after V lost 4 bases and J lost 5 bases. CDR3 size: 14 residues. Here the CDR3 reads CASSQQGATGELFF. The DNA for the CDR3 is TGCGCCAGCAGCCAACAGGGGGCGACCGGGGAGCTGTTTTTT.

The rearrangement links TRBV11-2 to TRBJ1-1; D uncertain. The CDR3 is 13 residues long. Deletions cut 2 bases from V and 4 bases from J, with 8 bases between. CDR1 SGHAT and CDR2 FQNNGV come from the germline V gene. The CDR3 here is CASSLYGGTEAFF. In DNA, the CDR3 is TGTGCCAGCAGCTTATACGGAGGCACTGAAGCTTTCTTT.

CDR3 DNA sequence: TGTGCCAGCAGTTTCCGATTCCCCAGCTATGGCTACACCTTC. It yields the protein CASSFRFPSYGYTF. This chain links TRBV27 with TRBJ1-2; no clear D gene. The CDR3 loop spans 14 amino acids. V lost 3 bases and J 4 bases, leaving 12 bases between the germline ends. Germline V gene data show CDR1 as MNHEY and CDR2 as SMNVEV (reference sequence).

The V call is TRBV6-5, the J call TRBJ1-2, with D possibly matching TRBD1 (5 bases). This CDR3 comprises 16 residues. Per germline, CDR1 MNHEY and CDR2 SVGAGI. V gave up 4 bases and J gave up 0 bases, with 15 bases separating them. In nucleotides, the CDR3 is TGTGCCAGCAGTTCCCCGGGGGGGGTAGCTAACTATGGCTACACCTTC. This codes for CASSSPGGVANYGYTF.

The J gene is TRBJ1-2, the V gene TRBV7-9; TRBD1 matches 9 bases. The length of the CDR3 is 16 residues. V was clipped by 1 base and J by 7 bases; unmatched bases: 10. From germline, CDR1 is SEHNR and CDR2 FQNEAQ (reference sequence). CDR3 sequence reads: CASSLVTTGGRGGYTF. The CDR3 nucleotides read TGTGCCAGCAGCTTAGTTACGACAGGGGGGAGAGGTGGCTACACCTTC.

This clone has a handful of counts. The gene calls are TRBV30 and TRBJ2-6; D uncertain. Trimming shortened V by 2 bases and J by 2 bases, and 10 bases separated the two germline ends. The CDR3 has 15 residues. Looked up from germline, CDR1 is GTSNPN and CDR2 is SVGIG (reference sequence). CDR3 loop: CAWSPGLAGANVLTF. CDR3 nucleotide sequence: TGTGCCTGGAGTCCAGGTTTGGCTGGGGCCAACGTCCTGACTTTC.

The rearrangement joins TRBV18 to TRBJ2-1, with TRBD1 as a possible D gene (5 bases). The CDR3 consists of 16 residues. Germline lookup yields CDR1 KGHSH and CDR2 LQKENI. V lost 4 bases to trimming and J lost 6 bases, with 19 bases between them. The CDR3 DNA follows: TGTGCCAGCTCACAAGGGCTCAGGGTGGAGTTCAATGAGCAGTTCTTC. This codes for CASSQGLRVEFNEQFF.

CDR3 sequence: CASSWGQGRNEQFF. CDR3 bases: TGTGCCAGCAGTTGGGGACAGGGGAGGAATGAGCAGTTCTTC. The rearrangement uses TRBV6-5 and TRBJ2-1, with 10 nucleotides matching TRBD1. With 4 bases clipped from V and 7 bases from J, the junction kept 4 bases outside the gene matches. The CDR3 has 14 amino acids. Germline V gene data show CDR1 as MNHEY and CDR2 as SVGAGI.

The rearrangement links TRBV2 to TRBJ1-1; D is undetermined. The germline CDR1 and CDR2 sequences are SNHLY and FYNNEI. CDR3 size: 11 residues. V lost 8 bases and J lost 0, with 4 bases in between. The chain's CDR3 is CASELNTEAFF. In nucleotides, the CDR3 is TGTGCCAGCGAGTTGAACACTGAAGCTTTCTTT.

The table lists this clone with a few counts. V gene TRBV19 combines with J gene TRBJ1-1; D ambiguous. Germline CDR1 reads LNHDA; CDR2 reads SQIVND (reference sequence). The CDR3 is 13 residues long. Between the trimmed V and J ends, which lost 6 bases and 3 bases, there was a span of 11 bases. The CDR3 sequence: CASSGTRDTEAFF. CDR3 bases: TGTGCCAGTAGCGGTACTCGGGACACTGAAGCTTTCTTT.

The CDR3 bases are TGCAGCGGGATAGACAGGAGGAACACTGAAGCTTTCTTT. Protein: CSGIDRRNTEAFF. The gene calls are TRBV29-1 and TRBJ1-1, with TRBD1 as a possible D gene (6 bases). Germline V gene lookup returns CDR1 SQVTM and CDR2 ANQGSEA. This CDR3 is built from 13 residues. Trimming left V 7 bases short and J 1 base short, with 13 bases between.